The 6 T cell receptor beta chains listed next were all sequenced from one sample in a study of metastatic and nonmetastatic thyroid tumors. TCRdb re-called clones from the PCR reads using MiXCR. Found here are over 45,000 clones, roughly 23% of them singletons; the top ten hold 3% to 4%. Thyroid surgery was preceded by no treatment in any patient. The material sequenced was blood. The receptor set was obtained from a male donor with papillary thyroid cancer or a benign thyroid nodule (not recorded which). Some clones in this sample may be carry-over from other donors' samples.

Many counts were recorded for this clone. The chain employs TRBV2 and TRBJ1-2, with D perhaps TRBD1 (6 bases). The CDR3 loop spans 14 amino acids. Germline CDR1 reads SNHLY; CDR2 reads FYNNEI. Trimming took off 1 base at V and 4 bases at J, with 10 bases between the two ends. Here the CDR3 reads CASSEDRAGYGYTF. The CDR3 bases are TGTGCCAGCAGTGAAGACAGGGCTGGCTATGGCTACACCTTC.

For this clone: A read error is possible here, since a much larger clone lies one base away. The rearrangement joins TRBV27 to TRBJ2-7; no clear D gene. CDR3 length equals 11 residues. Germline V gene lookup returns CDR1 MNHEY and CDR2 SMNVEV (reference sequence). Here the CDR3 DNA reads TGTGCCAGCAGTTCGGGCTATGAGCAGCACTTC. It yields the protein CASSSGYEQHF.

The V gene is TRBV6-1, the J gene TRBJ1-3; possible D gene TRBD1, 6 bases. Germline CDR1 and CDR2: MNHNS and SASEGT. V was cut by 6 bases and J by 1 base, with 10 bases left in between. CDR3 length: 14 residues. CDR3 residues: CASRPQGSGNTIYF. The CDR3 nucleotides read TGTGCCAGCAGACCACAGGGTTCTGGAAACACCATATATTTT.

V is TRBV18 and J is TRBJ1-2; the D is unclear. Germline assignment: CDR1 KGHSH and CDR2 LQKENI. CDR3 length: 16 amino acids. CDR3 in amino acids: CVSSPRAGSENYGYTF. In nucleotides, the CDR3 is TGTGTCAGTTCACCACGGGCTGGCAGCGAGAACTATGGCTACACCTTC. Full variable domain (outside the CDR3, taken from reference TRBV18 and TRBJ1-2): NAGVMQNPRHLVRRRGQEARLRCSPMKGHSHVYWYRQLPEEGLKFMVYLQKENIIDESGMPKERFSAEFPKEGPSILRIQQVVRGDSAAYFCVSSPRAGSENYGYTFGSGTRLTVV.

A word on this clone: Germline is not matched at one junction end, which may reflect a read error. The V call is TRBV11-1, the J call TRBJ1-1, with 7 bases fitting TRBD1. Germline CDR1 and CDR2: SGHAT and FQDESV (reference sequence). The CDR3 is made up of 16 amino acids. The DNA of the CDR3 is TGTGCCAACAGTCCAGGGACAGAGTATTCGAACATTGAAGCTTTCTTT. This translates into CANSPGTEYSNIEAFF.

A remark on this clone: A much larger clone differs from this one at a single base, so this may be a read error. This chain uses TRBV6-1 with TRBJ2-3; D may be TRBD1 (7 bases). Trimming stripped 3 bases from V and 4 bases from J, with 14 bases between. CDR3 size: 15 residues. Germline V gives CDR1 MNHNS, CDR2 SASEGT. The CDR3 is CASSDGQGGADTQYF. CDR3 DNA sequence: TGTGCCAGCAGTGATGGGCAGGGGGGCGCAGATACGCAGTATTTT.